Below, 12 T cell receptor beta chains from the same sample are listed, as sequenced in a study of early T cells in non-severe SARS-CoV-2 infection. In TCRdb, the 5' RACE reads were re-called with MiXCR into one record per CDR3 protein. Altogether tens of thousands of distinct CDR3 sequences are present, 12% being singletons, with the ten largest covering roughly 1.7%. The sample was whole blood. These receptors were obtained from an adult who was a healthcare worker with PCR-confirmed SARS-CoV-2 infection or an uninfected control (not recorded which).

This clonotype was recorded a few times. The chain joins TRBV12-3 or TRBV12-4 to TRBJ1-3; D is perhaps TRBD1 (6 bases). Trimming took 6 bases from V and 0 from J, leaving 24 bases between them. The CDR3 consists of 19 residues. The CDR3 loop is CASRVRFLRGRGSGNTIYF. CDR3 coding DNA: TGTGCCAGCAGGGTTCGTTTTCTTAGGGGCAGGGGCTCTGGAAACACCATATATTTT.

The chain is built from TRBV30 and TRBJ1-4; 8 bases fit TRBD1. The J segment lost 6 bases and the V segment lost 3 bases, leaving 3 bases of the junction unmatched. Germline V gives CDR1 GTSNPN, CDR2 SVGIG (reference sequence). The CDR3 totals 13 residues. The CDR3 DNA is TGTGCCTGGAGCGGACAGGGAGATGAAAAACTGTTTTTT. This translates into CAWSGQGDEKLFF.

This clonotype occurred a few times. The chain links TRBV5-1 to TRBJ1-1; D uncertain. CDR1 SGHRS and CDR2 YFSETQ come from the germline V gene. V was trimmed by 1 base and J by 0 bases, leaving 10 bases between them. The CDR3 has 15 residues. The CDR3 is CASSLTAFMNTEAFF. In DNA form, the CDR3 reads TGCGCCAGCAGCTTGACAGCCTTTATGAACACTGAAGCTTTCTTT.

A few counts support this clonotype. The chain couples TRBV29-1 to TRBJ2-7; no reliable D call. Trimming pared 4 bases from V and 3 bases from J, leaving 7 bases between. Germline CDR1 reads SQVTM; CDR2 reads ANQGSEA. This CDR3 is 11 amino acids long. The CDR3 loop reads CSVGELYEQYF. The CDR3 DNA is TGCAGCGTTGGTGAGCTCTACGAGCAGTACTTC.

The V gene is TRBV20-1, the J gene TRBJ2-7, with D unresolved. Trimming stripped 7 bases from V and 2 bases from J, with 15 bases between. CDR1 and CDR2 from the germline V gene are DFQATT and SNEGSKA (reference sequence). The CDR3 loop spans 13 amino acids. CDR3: CSVRQAATYEQYF. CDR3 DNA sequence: TGCAGTGTGAGGCAGGCGGCAACCTACGAGCAGTACTTC.

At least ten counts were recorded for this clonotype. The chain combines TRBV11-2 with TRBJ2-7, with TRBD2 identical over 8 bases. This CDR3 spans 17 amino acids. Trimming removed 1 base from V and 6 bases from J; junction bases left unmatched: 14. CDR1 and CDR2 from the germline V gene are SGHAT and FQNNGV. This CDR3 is CASSLVLVRGGRVEQYF. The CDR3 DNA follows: TGTGCCAGCAGCTTAGTTTTGGTACGCGGGGGGCGGGTCGAGCAGTACTTC. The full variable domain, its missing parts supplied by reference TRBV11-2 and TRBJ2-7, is EAGVAQSPRYKIIEKRQSVAFWCNPISGHATLYWYQQILGQGPKLLIQFQNNGVVDDSQLPKDRFSAERLKGVDSTLKIQPAKLEDSAVYLCASSLVLVRGGRVEQYFGPGTRLTVT.

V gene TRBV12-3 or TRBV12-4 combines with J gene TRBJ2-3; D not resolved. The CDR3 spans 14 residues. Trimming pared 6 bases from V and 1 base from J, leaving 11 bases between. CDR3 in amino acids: CASRTKSRTDTQYF. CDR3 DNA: TGTGCCAGCAGGACAAAGTCCCGCACAGATACGCAGTATTTT.

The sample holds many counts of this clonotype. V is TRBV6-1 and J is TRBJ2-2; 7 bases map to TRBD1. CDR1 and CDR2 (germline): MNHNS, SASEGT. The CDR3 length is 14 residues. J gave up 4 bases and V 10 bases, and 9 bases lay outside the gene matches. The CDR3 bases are TGTGCCATCCGACAGGGATCGACCACCGGGGAGCTGTTTTTT. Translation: CAIRQGSTTGELFF.

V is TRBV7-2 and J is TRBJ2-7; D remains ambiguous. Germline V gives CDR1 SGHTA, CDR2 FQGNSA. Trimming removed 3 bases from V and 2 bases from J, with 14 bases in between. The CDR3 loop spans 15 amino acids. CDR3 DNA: TGTGCCAGCAGCTTGAGTATGGGGATTACCTACGAGCAGTACTTC. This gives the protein CASSLSMGITYEQYF.

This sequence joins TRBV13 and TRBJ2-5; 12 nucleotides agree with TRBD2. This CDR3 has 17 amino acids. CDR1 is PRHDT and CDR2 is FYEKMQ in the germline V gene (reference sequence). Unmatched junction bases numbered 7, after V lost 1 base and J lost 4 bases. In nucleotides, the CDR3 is TGTGCCAGCAGCTTAGTTCCCCTAGCGGGGGGGCGAGAGACCCAGTACTTC. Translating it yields CASSLVPLAGGRETQYF. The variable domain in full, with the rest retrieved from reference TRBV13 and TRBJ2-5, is AAGVIQSPRHLIKEKRETATLKCYPIPRHDTVYWYQQGPGQDPQFLISFYEKMQSDKGSIPDRFSAQQFSDYHSELNMSSLELGDSALYFCASSLVPLAGGRETQYFGPGTRLLVL.

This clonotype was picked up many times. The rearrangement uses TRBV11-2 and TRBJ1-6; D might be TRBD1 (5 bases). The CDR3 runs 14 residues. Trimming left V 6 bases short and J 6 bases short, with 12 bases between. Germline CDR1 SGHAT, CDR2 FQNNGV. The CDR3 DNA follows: TGTGCCAGCAGGGCCCGGGGCGTTAATTCACCCCTCCACTTT. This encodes CASRARGVNSPLHF.

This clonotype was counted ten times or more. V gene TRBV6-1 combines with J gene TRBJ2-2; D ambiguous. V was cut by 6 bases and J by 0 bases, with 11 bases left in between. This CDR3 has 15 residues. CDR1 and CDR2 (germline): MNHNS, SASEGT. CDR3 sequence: CASSAITTNTGELFF. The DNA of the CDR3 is TGTGCCAGCAGCGCTATCACCACGAACACCGGGGAGCTGTTTTTT.